What follows are 21 T cell receptor beta chains derived from one specimen sequenced in a study of blood T cell repertoires in COVID-19. The protocol was immunoSEQ multiplex PCR, while the TCRdb copy is restricted to in-frame clones and leaves out a portion. The sample lists 130,000 to 150,000 clones; about nine tenths were seen once. The sequencing input was peripheral blood. The source is a human donor in a cohort sampled during active COVID-19.

The J gene is TRBJ2-7, the V gene TRBV7-2, with unresolved D. The CDR3 totals 16 residues. Germline CDR1 is SGHTA and CDR2 is FQGNSA. Trimming left V 2 bases short and J 4 bases short, with 18 bases between. The CDR3 DNA is TGTGCCAGCAGCTTAAATTCCAGGATGCCTCTTTACGAGCAGTACTTC. Protein: CASSLNSRMPLYEQYF.

The CDR3 nucleotides are TGTGCCAGTTCACGACAGGGGGTTTACGAGCAGTACTTC. Translated: CASSRQGVYEQYF. The V and J genes are TRBV19 and TRBJ2-7; 9 positions agree with TRBD1. V dropped 8 bases and J dropped 4; count of bases not matched to a gene: 6. Germline CDR1 reads LNHDA; CDR2 reads SQIVND (reference sequence). The CDR3 has 13 residues.

The V call is TRBV6-2 or TRBV6-3, the J call TRBJ1-1; maybe TRBD1 (6 bases). The V end was cut by 6 bases, the J end by 4 bases, with 15 bases between. The length of the CDR3 is 14 residues. Germline V gene lookup returns CDR1 MNHEY and CDR2 SVGEGT. The chain's CDR3 is CASSRPQGSTEAFF. In DNA, the CDR3 is TGTGCCAGCAGCAGACCCCAGGGGTCCACTGAAGCTTTCTTT.

This clone has a single count. V and J are TRBV7-8 and TRBJ1-4; perhaps TRBD1 as D (5 bases). CDR1 and CDR2 (germline): SGHVS, FQNEAQ. Trimming took off 0 bases at V and 0 bases at J, with 23 bases between the two ends. CDR3 length equals 21 residues. The CDR3 spells CASSLARYVWGQRATNEKLFF. CDR3 DNA sequence: TGTGCCAGCAGCTTAGCTCGCTACGTTTGGGGCCAAAGGGCAACTAATGAAAAACTGTTTTTT.

This chain connects TRBV29-1 to TRBJ1-2; D call uncertain. Germline assignment: CDR1 SQVTM and CDR2 ANQGSEA. CDR3 length: 13 residues. Trimming stripped 0 bases from V and 4 bases from J, with 9 bases between. The CDR3 sequence: CSVEDPVAYGYTF. In DNA form, the CDR3 reads TGCAGCGTTGAAGATCCGGTTGCCTATGGCTACACCTTC.

This clone was seen once. The chain recombines TRBV3-1 (or the pseudogene TRBV3-2) with TRBJ1-4; D might be TRBD1 (5 bases). V dropped 4 bases and J dropped 0 bases, with 12 bases sitting between them. The CDR3 runs to 16 residues. Germline V CDR1 and CDR2: LGHDT, YNNKEL (reference sequence). The CDR3 loop reads CASSPRAGPTNEKLFF. The CDR3 DNA sequence: TGTGCCAGCAGCCCCCGTGCGGGACCAACTAATGAAAAACTGTTTTTT.

The chain has TRBV19 and TRBJ2-1; 10 nucleotides match TRBD2. Losses at the gene ends were 7 bases for V and 4 bases for J; bases not matched to a gene: 10. This CDR3 is built from 16 residues. Germline CDR1 LNHDA, CDR2 SQIVND (reference sequence). The CDR3 reads CASTPGAGGTYNEQFF. CDR3 DNA: TGTGCCAGTACCCCCGGAGCGGGGGGGACTTACAATGAGCAGTTCTTC.

The CDR3 coding sequence is TGTGCCAGCAGTGAATTGACAGGGAAACCCTACGAGCAGTACTTC. This codes for CASSELTGKPYEQYF. The chain joins TRBV6-1 to TRBJ2-7; TRBD1 aligns across 7 bases. Germline CDR1 is MNHNS and CDR2 is SASEGT. Losses at the gene ends were 2 bases for V and 2 bases for J; bases not matched to a gene: 6. The CDR3 runs to 15 residues.

The chain uses TRBV7-9 and TRBJ1-2, with D possibly being TRBD1 (5 bases). Germline V gene sequence: CDR1 SEHNR, CDR2 FQNEAQ (reference sequence). V lost 0 bases to trimming and J lost 1 base, with 15 bases between them. The length of the CDR3 is 17 residues. The CDR3 loop is CASSLALGHDGNYGYTF. CDR3 bases: TGTGCCAGCAGCTTAGCGCTAGGACACGACGGTAACTATGGCTACACCTTC.

The chain couples TRBV19 to TRBJ2-1, with TRBD2 matching 8 bases. V trimming: 6 bases; J trimming: 5 bases; junction bases outside the gene matches: 6. This CDR3 comprises 14 residues. Looked up from germline, CDR1 is LNHDA and CDR2 is SQIVND (reference sequence). CDR3 in DNA: TGTGCCAGTAGCCAGCGGGGGACCCACAATGAGCAGTTCTTC. This translates into CASSQRGTHNEQFF.

The CDR3 loop is CAIGGGPDSQETQYF. Written as DNA, the CDR3 is TGTGCCATCGGGGGGGGTCCTGACAGTCAAGAGACCCAGTACTTC. The chain links TRBV10-3 to TRBJ2-5; 7 bases are a match to TRBD2. With V trimmed by 8 bases and J by 2 bases, 11 bases remained unmatched. CDR3 length: 15 residues. Germline CDR1 and CDR2: ENHRY and SYGVKD.

The rearrangement joins TRBV4-1 to TRBJ2-7; D possibly corresponds to TRBD1 (5 bases). The CDR3 is 14 amino acids. Trimming removed 0 bases at V and 3 bases at J, with 9 bases between. Per germline, CDR1 MGHRA and CDR2 YSYEKL. CDR3 protein: CASSQEGTGYEQYF. CDR3 coding DNA: TGCGCCAGCAGCCAAGAAGGAACAGGCTACGAGCAGTACTTC.

This sequence joins TRBV5-3 and TRBJ2-1, with 7 bases matching TRBD1. TRBV5-3 belongs to the ORF category, with a function that is uncertain. V lost 9 bases to trimming and J lost 6 bases; unmatched junction nucleotides: 15. This CDR3 has 15 residues. In DNA form, the CDR3 reads TGTGCCACCCAACCCGACAGGGCTGATTTCAATGAGCAGTTCTTC. As protein: CATQPDRADFNEQFF.

V is TRBV4-3 and J is TRBJ2-7; 7 bases are a match to TRBD2. V lost 1 base and J lost 5; bases outside the gene matches: 8. The germline CDR1 and CDR2 sequences are LGHNA and YSLEER. The CDR3 is 15 amino acids. The CDR3, as DNA: TGCGCCAGCAGCCAAGGATCCGGGGGGATGCACGAGCAGTACTTC. Its protein is CASSQGSGGMHEQYF.

The J gene is TRBJ2-2, the V gene TRBV19, with TRBD1 identical over 9 bases. The trim removed 7 bases at V and 7 bases at J, leaving 13 bases unmatched. This CDR3 region has 16 residues. Per germline, CDR1 LNHDA and CDR2 SQIVND (reference sequence). The CDR3 nucleotides are TGTGCCAGTAATCCCCTCCGGACAGGGGCGATCGGGGAGCTGTTTTTT. Translating it yields CASNPLRTGAIGELFF.

The CDR3 DNA sequence: TGTGCCAGCAGCCGGGGGGACGTCGCTAGCACAGATACGCAGTATTTT. As protein: CASSRGDVASTDTQYF. The rearrangement links TRBV5-5 to TRBJ2-3; 7 bases are a match to TRBD2. The CDR3 contains 16 residues. Germline V gives CDR1 SGHKS, CDR2 YYEKEE (reference sequence). Germline trimming cut 4 bases from V and 0 bases from J; bases unmatched to any gene: 8.

Here the CDR3 reads CASSEATGGNSPLHF. The CDR3 coding sequence is TGTGCCAGCAGTGAAGCGACAGGGGGGAATTCACCCCTCCACTTT. V and J are TRBV6-1 and TRBJ1-6; 9 nucleotides match TRBD1. V dropped 0 bases and J dropped 7; count of bases not matched to a gene: 1. The CDR3 contains 15 residues. Germline V gives CDR1 MNHNS, CDR2 SASEGT.

The chain links TRBV12-3 or TRBV12-4 to TRBJ2-5, with unresolved D. The germline V and J ends were trimmed by 3 bases and 4 bases, with 3 bases remaining between them. This CDR3 contains 11 residues. CDR3 coding DNA: TGTGCCAGCAGTTTCTCAGAGACCCAGTACTTC. It translates to CASSFSETQYF.

The chain couples TRBV2 to TRBJ2-5, with D unclear. V was pared by 7 bases and J by 2 bases, with 11 bases between. The CDR3 consists of 13 residues. Germline V gene lookup returns CDR1 SNHLY and CDR2 FYNNEI. The CDR3 is CASTGTAQETQYF. DNA for the CDR3: TGTGCCAGCACTGGTACAGCTCAAGAGACCCAGTACTTC.

This rearrangement joins TRBV6-1 to TRBJ2-2, with D unclear. The CDR3 covers 16 residues. CDR1 is MNHNS and CDR2 is SASEGT in the germline V gene. Trimming stripped 3 bases from V and 0 bases from J, with 11 bases between. The CDR3 protein is CASSDRRLANTGELFF. CDR3 in DNA: TGTGCCAGCAGTGATCGGAGATTAGCGAACACCGGGGAGCTGTTTTTT.

The rearrangement uses TRBV29-1 and TRBJ1-1; 9 bases map to TRBD1. The CDR3 loop spans 13 amino acids. From germline, CDR1 is SQVTM and CDR2 ANQGSEA. V was pared by 3 bases and J by 6 bases, with 5 bases of the junction left unmatched. Written as DNA, the CDR3 is TGCAGCGTTGACTGGGGACAGGGCCCTGAAGCTTTCTTT. It translates to CSVDWGQGPEAFF. Filled out from reference TRBV29-1 and TRBJ1-1, the complete variable domain reads SAVISQKPSRDICQRGTSLTIQCQVDSQVTMMFWYRQQPGQSLTLIATANQGSEATYESGFVIDKFPISRPNLTFSTLTVSNMSPEDSSIYLCSVDWGQGPEAFFGQGTRLTVV.